This T cell receptor (beta chain) comes out of a study of a mutant IDH1 vaccine in newly diagnosed glioma (dated by TCRdb to the early 2020s). Turning to the overall study: Patients were given eight vaccinations, in weeks 1, 3, 5, 7, 11, 15, 19 and 23, which matched visits V03 through V10. In the chemotherapy-containing groups, vaccination started alongside temozolomide cycles, whereas in patients who had radiotherapy alone it started 4-6 weeks after radiotherapy. Of the 32 patients who were treated, about 62% were male and roughly 38% were female, and the mean age was about 40 years. Before enrollment, patients had received standard therapy of radiotherapy alone, temozolomide alone, or radiochemotherapy with temozolomide; most received the combination. Six visits were used for peripheral blood collection: V03 (baseline), V05, V07, V10, V12 and V13. For exploratory analyses, longitudinal TCRB deep sequencing was carried out in about two dozen treated patients wherever samples were available.

The CDR3 covers 12 residues, taking in both the cysteine and the phenylalanine. Only CDR3 DNA is held: 36 bases, read in frame from base 1. Trimming leaves V shorter by 6 bases and J shorter by 10 bases, with the junction holding 5 bases beyond the gene matches. The CDR1 and CDR2 encoded by the germline V gene are MDHEN and SYDVKM. Receptor amplification or capture employed the immunoSEQ multiplex PCR assay. Following the manufacturer's protocol, the hsTCRB Kit was used to amplify rearranged TCR beta chain sequences. Sequencing of TCRB libraries was carried out on an Illumina MiSeq. The authors' pipeline ran thus. The kit vendor's proprietary platform handled demultiplexing, trimming and gene mapping. TCRdb obtained this table from immuneACCESS and retained in-frame rearrangements with V and J assigned. These tables miss some clones; where compared with another copy, unresolved V genes account for less than half of the shortfall, and the remainder is unexplained. The V and J calls and the clone size are those of that table, but D and trimming were determined from the DNA. Recorded for this sample are about 56,000 clones; about 89% of them occurred a single time. The biggest ten clones account for under 1.5% of the sample.

Summary of the overall study and its limitations: The authors noted that analyses of patient blood samples could not be reproduced because of sample limitations. Pseudoprogression appeared unrelated to alterations in the top peripheral T cell clonotypes detected by TCRB sequencing. Vaccine-induced immune responses across multiple MHC alleles were detected in approximately 94% of patients. Selection of PBMC samples for TCRB deep sequencing was based on availability.

Read against the paper, the sample's time point label means: week 23, last vaccination. Each vaccine dose, consisting of 300 ug of a 20-mer mutant IDH1 peptide in Montanide, was administered subcutaneously with topical imiquimod. Donors had newly diagnosed WHO grade 3 or 4 IDH1-mutant astrocytomas with loss of nuclear ATRX. The samples were drawn from NOA16, a multicentre, single-arm, open-label phase I trial in Germany that tested a mutant IDH1 peptide vaccine in humans for the first time. Genomic DNA for TCRB sequencing was extracted from EDTA blood using the DNeasy Blood and Tissue Kit. This clone appeared a few times. No cognate antigen has been identified for it. Per-base quality was not reported, and no clone a single base away is much larger than it.

This TCR derives from a man between 35 and 55 years old with glioma. The chain is made from TRBV28 and TRBJ1-3; 8 central bases correspond to TRBD1. The sample in question was PBMCs, obtained from a glioma patient whose treatment included an IDH1 peptide vaccine. The CDR3 has the sequence CASRGTGFTIYF. The DNA sequence reads TGTGCCAGCAGGGGGACAGGATTTACCATATATTTT.